Below, one T cell receptor beta chain is given with its context. The assay was immunoSEQ multiplex PCR, and TCRdb's table has in-frame clones only and misses some. The table shows 2 million to 2.5 million clones, with 92% occurring only once. Both subsets, CD45RA+ naive and CD45RA-negative memory, were split from the CD4+ cells. The data originate from a study of shared clonotypes between healthy human individuals. CDR3 length: 15 amino acids. Per germline, CDR1 GTSNPN and CDR2 SVGIG (reference sequence). Trimming left V 3 bases short and J 0 bases short, with 12 bases between. This sequence was found in a man between 18 and 35 years old in good health. Some clones in this sample may be carry-over from other donors' samples. Sequencing used naive CD4+ T cells from PBMCs. Described subset: CD45RA+ positively selected. V and J are TRBV30 and TRBJ1-3, with no clear D. The CDR3: CAWSPDGYSGNTIYF. CDR3 nucleotide sequence: TGTGCCTGGAGCCCTGACGGATACTCTGGAAACACCATATATTTT. The full variable domain, its missing parts supplied by reference TRBV30 and TRBJ1-3, is SQTIHQWPATLVQPVGSPLSLECTVEGTSNPNLYWYRQAAGRGLQLLFYSVGIGQISSEVPQNLSASRPQDRQFILSSKKLLLSDSGFYLCAWSPDGYSGNTIYFGEGSWLTVV.